A selection of T cell receptor beta chains follows, all from one sample in a study of OX40 agonist ivuxolimab in advanced cancers. Clones were read by immunoSEQ multiplex PCR, and TCRdb kept only the in-frame ones, dropping some. Of about 110,000 clones in the sample, around 93% were seen once. The sequences come from CD4+ or CD8+ T cells sorted from blood, collected in a trial of the OX40 agonist ivuxolimab. These receptors came from an adult with an advanced solid tumor such as melanoma, head and neck, liver or kidney cancer. Each CDR3 is given with its conserved first and last residue. The order of the fields is V gene, J gene, CDR3 protein.

v_call: TRBV12-5
j_call: TRBJ2-7
cdr3_aa: CASAQGARAYEQYF

v_call: TRBV11-2
j_call: TRBJ2-4
cdr3_aa: CASSANRGLGSKNIQYF

v_call: TRBV11-2
j_call: TRBJ2-6
cdr3_aa: CASSLGSGRLFTGANVLTF

v_call: TRBV11-2
j_call: TRBJ2-7
cdr3_aa: CASSLGLWYEQYF

v_call: TRBV29-1
j_call: TRBJ1-5
cdr3_aa: CSASTGGTNQPQHF

v_call: TRBV27
j_call: TRBJ1-5
cdr3_aa: CASRLGQGMNQPQHF

v_call: TRBV5-5
j_call: TRBJ2-7
cdr3_aa: CASSSTTGSGEQYF

v_call: TRBV5-6
j_call: TRBJ2-7
cdr3_aa: CASSFSSGIVYEQYF

v_call: TRBV10-3
j_call: TRBJ2-7
cdr3_aa: CAIRKDGAFYEQYF

v_call: TRBV10-1
j_call: TRBJ2-3
cdr3_aa: CASKGQGSGTQYF

v_call: TRBV5-5
j_call: TRBJ1-3
cdr3_aa: CASSEAGTGPTIYF

v_call: TRBV27
j_call: TRBJ2-1
cdr3_aa: CASSSSGVYNEQFF

v_call: TRBV2
j_call: TRBJ2-7
cdr3_aa: CASRPDSAYEQYF

v_call: TRBV5-1
j_call: TRBJ1-4
cdr3_aa: CASSPGDFATNEKLFF

v_call: TRBV19
j_call: TRBJ2-3
cdr3_aa: CATTSGAGTDTQYF

v_call: TRBV19
j_call: TRBJ2-5
cdr3_aa: CASSIDLGLAGQETQYF

v_call: TRBV9
j_call: TRBJ1-2
cdr3_aa: CASSPRDARTSSNYGYTF

v_call: TRBV7-9
j_call: TRBJ1-4
cdr3_aa: CASSLGTGRQKLFF

v_call: TRBV19
j_call: TRBJ1-5
cdr3_aa: CASSPGQFSNQPQHF

v_call: TRBV21-1
j_call: TRBJ1-2
cdr3_aa: CASEVLDRANYTF

v_call: TRBV7-6
j_call: TRBJ2-3
cdr3_aa: CASSLARGGTDTQYF

v_call: TRBV30
j_call: TRBJ2-5
cdr3_aa: CAGASGGAPTQYF

v_call: TRBV6-5
j_call: TRBJ1-3
cdr3_aa: CASSLRDLVDTIYF

v_call: TRBV27
j_call: TRBJ2-2
cdr3_aa: CASSPRTSGGASGELFF

v_call: TRBV6-5
j_call: TRBJ2-7
cdr3_aa: CASRQTGTYEQYF

v_call: TRBV6-1
j_call: TRBJ2-3
cdr3_aa: CASSATSDTQYF

v_call: TRBV6-6
j_call: TRBJ1-6
cdr3_aa: CASLGGSSYNSPLHF

v_call: TRBV6-5
j_call: TRBJ1-3
cdr3_aa: CASSYEREGHTIYF

v_call: TRBV5-4
j_call: TRBJ1-5
cdr3_aa: CASSLAGVSNQPQHF

v_call: TRBV29-1
j_call: TRBJ2-1
cdr3_aa: CSVMTRDEQFF

v_call: TRBV28
j_call: TRBJ2-4
cdr3_aa: CASSSGTENIQYF

v_call: TRBV5-1
j_call: TRBJ2-2
cdr3_aa: CASSGTSGGAGELFF

v_call: TRBV18
j_call: NA
cdr3_aa: CASSPRSENEQYF

v_call: TRBV9
j_call: TRBJ2-5
cdr3_aa: CASSPTSNLETQYF

v_call: TRBV30
j_call: TRBJ2-7
cdr3_aa: CVWSAPGTGGYEQYF

v_call: TRBV7-3
j_call: TRBJ2-1
cdr3_aa: CASSLADSLAGEQFF

v_call: TRBV5-1
j_call: TRBJ2-3
cdr3_aa: CASSGGTSGGTDTQYF

v_call: TRBV19
j_call: TRBJ1-1
cdr3_aa: CASSMTGGTEAFF

v_call: TRBV11-3
j_call: TRBJ2-1
cdr3_aa: CASSSSQGNEQFF

v_call: TRBV30
j_call: TRBJ1-1
cdr3_aa: CAWFRGTEAFF